This passage covers 30 T cell receptor beta chains from one sample sequenced in a study of cytomegalovirus exposure and HLA in healthy donors. 60 Vbeta and 13 Jbeta primers were used in PCR. Generated by immunoSEQ multiplex PCR, the TCRdb table keeps only in-frame clones and is missing some. This table has roughly 120,000 clones, around 72% appearing once. The material sequenced was PBMCs. These TCRs come from a woman aged 40 to 49 in good health and CMV-seropositive.

J is TRBJ2-7 and V is TRBV2; tentative D call: TRBD1 (5 bases). Per the germline V gene, CDR1 is SNHLY and CDR2 is FYNNEI. The CDR3 loop spans 11 amino acids. V was trimmed by 4 bases and J by 10 bases, leaving 11 bases between them. The CDR3 spells CASSVGPGQYF. The DNA for the CDR3 is TGTGCCAGCAGTGTGGGGCCAGGTCAGTACTTC.

J is TRBJ1-1 and V is TRBV7-2; 7 bases match TRBD1. The CDR3 is 14 amino acids. V lost 3 bases to trimming and J lost 7 bases; unmatched junction nucleotides: 8. Germline V lookup: CDR1 SGHTA, CDR2 FQGNSA. The CDR3 is CASSFTGTALEAFF. CDR3 DNA: TGTGCCAGCAGCTTTACTGGGACAGCCCTTGAAGCTTTCTTT. Drawing the rest from reference TRBV7-2 and TRBJ1-1, the complete variable domain is GAGVSQSPSNKVTEKGKDVELRCDPISGHTALYWYRQSLGQGLEFLIYFQGNSAPDKSGLPSDRFSAERTGGSVSTLTIQRTQQEDSAVYLCASSFTGTALEAFFGQGTRLTVV.

In this sample, this clone turned up a few times. The V gene is TRBV7-2, the J gene TRBJ2-3; D unresolved. CDR3 length: 14 amino acids. Germline V gives CDR1 SGHTA, CDR2 FQGNSA. Trimming removed 0 bases from V and 4 bases from J, with 8 bases in between. The CDR3 nucleotides are TGTGCCAGCAGCTTAGCTCACCTATCAGATACGCAGTATTTT. Residues: CASSLAHLSDTQYF.

The sample holds a few counts of this clone. The chain links TRBV18 to TRBJ2-1, with D perhaps matching TRBD2 (5 bases). Per germline, CDR1 KGHSH and CDR2 LQKENI. V lost 0 bases and J 9 bases, leaving 6 bases between the germline ends. The CDR3 consists of 12 residues. CDR3 in amino acids: CASSPPGSEQFF. The CDR3 nucleotides are TGTGCCAGCTCACCACCGGGGAGTGAGCAGTTCTTC.

The sample holds a few counts of this clone. CDR3 DNA sequence: TGTGCCAGCTCACCACGAGTACAAGAGACCCAGTACTTC. Translating gives CASSPRVQETQYF. This rearrangement joins TRBV18 to TRBJ2-5; D uncertain. Trimming took 1 base from V and 2 from J, leaving 5 bases between them. CDR3 length: 13 amino acids. The germline V gene has CDR1 KGHSH and CDR2 LQKENI. The full variable domain, with the rest looked up from reference TRBV18 and TRBJ2-5, is NAGVMQNPRHLVRRRGQEARLRCSPMKGHSHVYWYRQLPEEGLKFMVYLQKENIIDESGMPKERFSAEFPKEGPSILRIQQVVRGDSAAYFCASSPRVQETQYFGPGTRLLVL.

The chain combines TRBV10-3 with TRBJ1-5, with 10 positions matching TRBD1. V trimming: 8 bases; J trimming: 6 bases; junction bases outside the gene matches: 1. The CDR3 extends over 12 amino acids. Germline-derived CDR1 and CDR2 are ENHRY and SYGVKD. The CDR3 nucleotides read TGTGCCATCGGGACAGGGGTTCAGCCCCAGCATTTT. Translation: CAIGTGVQPQHF.

The J gene is TRBJ1-2, the V gene TRBV7-2, with a tentative D call TRBD1 (5 bases). V was shortened by 2 bases and J by 0 bases, with 7 bases between the two germline ends. Germline V gives CDR1 SGHTA, CDR2 FQGNSA. The CDR3 contains 14 residues. The chain's CDR3 is CASSLRQTNYGYTF. CDR3 nucleotide sequence: TGTGCCAGCAGCTTACGACAGACTAACTATGGCTACACCTTC.

The gene calls are TRBV2 and TRBJ2-5, with 7 positions matching TRBD1. Trimming took 1 base from V and 9 from J; bases not matched to a gene: 8. The CDR3 consists of 14 residues. Germline V gene sequence: CDR1 SNHLY, CDR2 FYNNEI. CDR3 sequence: CASSEEGQRSAQYF. CDR3 coding DNA: TGTGCCAGCAGTGAAGAGGGACAGAGGAGCGCCCAGTACTTC.

This chain joins TRBV6-6 and TRBJ1-4, with 8 bases that match TRBD1. The CDR3 spans 15 residues. The germline gives CDR1 MNHNY, CDR2 SVGAGI (reference sequence). V trimming: 5 bases; J trimming: 4 bases; junction bases outside the gene matches: 6. The CDR3 sequence is CASSRGTGGNEKLFF. DNA of the CDR3: TGTGCCAGCAGTAGGGGGACAGGTGGTAATGAAAAACTGTTTTTT.

The rearrangement links TRBV11-3 to TRBJ2-3; 9 bases map to TRBD2. This CDR3 is built from 15 residues. Germline CDR1 reads SGHNT; CDR2 reads YENEEA. The J segment lost 2 bases and the V segment lost 3 bases, leaving 3 bases of the junction unmatched. The CDR3 bases are TGTGCCAGCAGCTTGAGCGGGGGGAACACAGATACGCAGTATTTT. This codes for CASSLSGGNTDTQYF.

J is TRBJ2-5 and V is TRBV19; D possibly corresponds to TRBD2 (5 bases). The CDR3 totals 14 residues. The V gene lost 7 bases and the J gene lost 2 bases, with 14 bases spanning the gap. Germline CDR1 and CDR2: LNHDA and SQIVND (reference sequence). The CDR3, as DNA: TGTGCCAGTAAAGGAGGCTTACCTCAAGAGACCCAGTACTTC. It yields the protein CASKGGLPQETQYF.

This clone was recorded a few times. DNA for the CDR3: TGTGCCAGCAGCCCCATCCGGGACTTAGCCGGCAGTGAGACCCAGTACTTC. This codes for CASSPIRDLAGSETQYF. This chain links TRBV14 with TRBJ2-5; D perhaps matches TRBD2 (6 bases). CDR1 is SGHDN, CDR2 FVKESK, per germline. There are 17 residues in the CDR3. V lost 4 bases to trimming and J lost 5 bases, with 23 bases between them.

The chain has TRBV19 and TRBJ2-1; 7 bases fit TRBD1. The CDR3 is 15 amino acids. The V segment lost 6 bases and the J segment 10 bases; nucleotides outside the gene matches: 15. Germline-derived CDR1 and CDR2 are LNHDA and SQIVND (reference sequence). This CDR3 is CASSTKGRQGPEQFF. As DNA, the CDR3 is TGTGCCAGTAGCACCAAGGGGCGACAGGGCCCCGAGCAGTTCTTC. Looking up the rest from reference TRBV19 and TRBJ2-1 gives the full variable domain: DGGITQSPKYLFRKEGQNVTLSCEQNLNHDAMYWYRQDPGQGLRLIYYSQIVNDFQKGDIAEGYSVSREKKESFPLTVTSAQKNPTAFYLCASSTKGRQGPEQFFGPGTRLTVL.

The rearrangement joins TRBV2 to TRBJ2-7; D is uncertain. Germline CDR1 reads SNHLY; CDR2 reads FYNNEI. The CDR3 loop spans 13 amino acids. V was trimmed by 3 bases and J by 2 bases, leaving 8 bases between them. The CDR3 spells CASSDLQTYEQYF. The CDR3 coding sequence is TGTGCCAGCAGTGATCTTCAGACCTACGAGCAGTACTTC.

This clone came up a few times. Other DNA sequences in this sample translate to the same CDR3. This sequence joins TRBV7-7 and TRBJ2-5; D remains unclear. Trimming cost V 1 base and J 1 base, with 7 bases left between them. Germline lookup yields CDR1 SSHAT and CDR2 FNYEAQ (reference sequence). The CDR3 is made up of 14 amino acids. CDR3 coding DNA: TGTGCCAGCAGCTTAGGTCCAGGCCAAGAGACCCAGTACTTC. This codes for CASSLGPGQETQYF.

The V gene is TRBV7-2, the J gene TRBJ1-2; D perhaps matches TRBD1 (5 bases). The CDR3 runs to 13 residues. Germline V lookup: CDR1 SGHTA, CDR2 FQGNSA. Trimming took 3 bases from V and 1 from J, leaving 6 bases between them. DNA for the CDR3: TGTGCCAGCAGCTTTGACAGTAACTATGGCTACACCTTC. This sequence encodes CASSFDSNYGYTF.

The chain has TRBV7-2 and TRBJ2-1; 9 bases align to TRBD2. With V trimmed by 0 bases and J by 10 bases, 7 bases remained unmatched. The CDR3 has 15 residues. CDR1 and CDR2 (germline): SGHTA, FQGNSA. CDR3 amino acids: CASSLAGGGAREQFF. In DNA, the CDR3 is TGTGCCAGCAGCTTAGCGGGCGGGGGGGCCAGGGAGCAGTTCTTC.

This chain connects TRBV25-1 to TRBJ2-7; TRBD1 might be the D (6 bases). The V and J ends lost 8 bases and 8 bases respectively, with 22 bases between them. This CDR3 is 14 amino acids long. Germline V CDR1 and CDR2: MGHDK, SYGVNS. The CDR3: CASSDRDTSSKQYF. The CDR3, as DNA: TGTGCCAGCTCAGACCGGGACACCTCTAGCAAGCAGTACTTC.

The chain combines TRBV7-2 with TRBJ1-6; the match to TRBD1 covers 9 bases. V was clipped by 5 bases and J by 7 bases; unmatched bases: 12. The CDR3 sequence is 17 residues long. Germline V gene data show CDR1 as SGHTA and CDR2 as FQGNSA. The CDR3 nucleotides are TGTGCCAGCAGCCAAAGGCCCCCGGACAGGGGAAATTCACCCCTCCACTTT. The encoded protein is CASSQRPPDRGNSPLHF.

This clone showed up just once. The chain is built from TRBV7-2 and TRBJ2-1, with TRBD2 identical over 11 bases. The CDR3 consists of 14 residues. CDR1 and CDR2 (germline): SGHTA, FQGNSA. Trimming cost V 2 bases and J 7 bases; bases outside gene matches: 1. Here the CDR3 reads CASSLRLAGNEQFF. DNA of the CDR3: TGTGCCAGCAGCTTAAGACTAGCGGGAAATGAGCAGTTCTTC. The entire variable domain, with the rest obtained from reference TRBV7-2 and TRBJ2-1, is as follows: GAGVSQSPSNKVTEKGKDVELRCDPISGHTALYWYRQSLGQGLEFLIYFQGNSAPDKSGLPSDRFSAERTGGSVSTLTIQRTQQEDSAVYLCASSLRLAGNEQFFGPGTRLTVL.

The chain uses TRBV5-1 and TRBJ1-1; 7 bases are a match to TRBD1. V trimming: 1 base; J trimming: 1 base; junction bases outside the gene matches: 4. The V gene's germline CDR1 is SGHRS and CDR2 YFSETQ. This CDR3 is built from 15 residues. For the CDR3, the DNA is TGCGCCAGCAGCTTGATGACAGGGTGGAACACTGAAGCTTTCTTT. Protein product: CASSLMTGWNTEAFF.

The V and J genes are TRBV9 and TRBJ2-3, with TRBD1 as a possible D gene (6 bases). The V end was cut by 0 bases, the J end by 2 bases, with 7 bases between. The germline V gene encodes CDR1 SGDLS and CDR2 YYNGEE. The length of the CDR3 is 14 residues. This CDR3 is CASSVGDTTDTQYF. Here the CDR3 DNA reads TGTGCCAGCAGCGTAGGGGACACCACAGATACGCAGTATTTT.

This clone has just one count. The chain has TRBV11-2 and TRBJ1-2; 10 bases agree with TRBD1. The CDR3 is 13 amino acids. The J segment lost 2 bases and the V segment lost 8 bases, leaving 2 bases of the junction unmatched. The germline V gene encodes CDR1 SGHAT and CDR2 FQNNGV. The CDR3 loop reads CASGQGVNYGYTF. As DNA, the CDR3 is TGTGCCAGCGGACAGGGGGTGAACTATGGCTACACCTTC.

The rearrangement uses TRBV2 and TRBJ1-5, with 8 bases lining up with TRBD1. Germline values: CDR1 SNHLY, CDR2 FYNNEI. Trimming took 5 bases from V and 5 from J; bases not matched to a gene: 8. This CDR3 has 15 residues. CDR3 nucleotide sequence: TGTGCCAGCAGTACAGAGACAGGGGCCGATCAGCCCCAGCATTTT. Amino acids: CASSTETGADQPQHF.

The chain carries TRBV29-1 and TRBJ1-2; D may be TRBD1 (6 bases). The length of the CDR3 is 14 residues. V dropped 6 bases and J dropped 3 bases, with 17 bases sitting between them. Germline values: CDR1 SQVTM, CDR2 ANQGSEA. CDR3 sequence (DNA): TGCAGCGTATCCGCCGGGACAACCTACTATGGCTACACCTTC. Translated, it gives CSVSAGTTYYGYTF.

The chain combines TRBV9 with TRBJ1-1; D uncertain. The CDR3 is 12 residues long. Deletions cut 3 bases from V and 0 bases from J, with 3 bases between. Germline loops: CDR1 SGDLS, CDR2 YYNGEE. This CDR3 reads CASSALNTEAFF. In DNA form, the CDR3 reads TGTGCCAGCAGCGCTTTGAACACTGAAGCTTTCTTT.

The chain recombines TRBV5-1 with TRBJ1-4, with D unclear. Germline loops: CDR1 SGHRS, CDR2 YFSETQ. The length of the CDR3 is 15 residues. V dropped 4 bases and J dropped 0 bases, with 10 bases sitting between them. Written as DNA, the CDR3 is TGCGCCAGCAGCCCGACCCGGGCAACTAATGAAAAACTGTTTTTT. Its translation: CASSPTRATNEKLFF.

CDR3 amino acids: CASSLSGAWQPQHF. The CDR3 region has the DNA TGTGCCAGTAGTTTGTCAGGGGCTTGGCAGCCCCAGCATTTT. The gene calls are TRBV19 and TRBJ1-5; D is perhaps TRBD1 (6 bases). Per the germline V gene, CDR1 is LNHDA and CDR2 is SQIVND (reference sequence). The CDR3 spans 14 residues. V was clipped by 5 bases and J by 7 bases, with 15 bases between them.

The chain combines TRBV4-3 with TRBJ2-7, with D tentatively TRBD1 (5 bases). The CDR3 sequence is 16 residues long. Germline CDR1 and CDR2: LGHNA and YSLEER. Trimming cost V 0 bases and J 4 bases, with 16 bases left between them. CDR3 in amino acids: CASSQDQGNSEYEQYF. The CDR3 DNA is TGCGCCAGCAGCCAAGATCAGGGAAACAGTGAATACGAGCAGTACTTC.

This clone has a handful of counts. The chain is built from TRBV27 and TRBJ1-1; D might be TRBD1 (5 bases). Trimming stripped 6 bases from V and 4 bases from J, with 15 bases between. CDR1 is MNHEY, CDR2 SMNVEV, per germline (reference sequence). The length of the CDR3 is 14 residues. CDR3 nucleotides: TGTGCCAGCAGGCCTCAGGGACTCGGCACTGAAGCTTTCTTT. It encodes CASRPQGLGTEAFF.